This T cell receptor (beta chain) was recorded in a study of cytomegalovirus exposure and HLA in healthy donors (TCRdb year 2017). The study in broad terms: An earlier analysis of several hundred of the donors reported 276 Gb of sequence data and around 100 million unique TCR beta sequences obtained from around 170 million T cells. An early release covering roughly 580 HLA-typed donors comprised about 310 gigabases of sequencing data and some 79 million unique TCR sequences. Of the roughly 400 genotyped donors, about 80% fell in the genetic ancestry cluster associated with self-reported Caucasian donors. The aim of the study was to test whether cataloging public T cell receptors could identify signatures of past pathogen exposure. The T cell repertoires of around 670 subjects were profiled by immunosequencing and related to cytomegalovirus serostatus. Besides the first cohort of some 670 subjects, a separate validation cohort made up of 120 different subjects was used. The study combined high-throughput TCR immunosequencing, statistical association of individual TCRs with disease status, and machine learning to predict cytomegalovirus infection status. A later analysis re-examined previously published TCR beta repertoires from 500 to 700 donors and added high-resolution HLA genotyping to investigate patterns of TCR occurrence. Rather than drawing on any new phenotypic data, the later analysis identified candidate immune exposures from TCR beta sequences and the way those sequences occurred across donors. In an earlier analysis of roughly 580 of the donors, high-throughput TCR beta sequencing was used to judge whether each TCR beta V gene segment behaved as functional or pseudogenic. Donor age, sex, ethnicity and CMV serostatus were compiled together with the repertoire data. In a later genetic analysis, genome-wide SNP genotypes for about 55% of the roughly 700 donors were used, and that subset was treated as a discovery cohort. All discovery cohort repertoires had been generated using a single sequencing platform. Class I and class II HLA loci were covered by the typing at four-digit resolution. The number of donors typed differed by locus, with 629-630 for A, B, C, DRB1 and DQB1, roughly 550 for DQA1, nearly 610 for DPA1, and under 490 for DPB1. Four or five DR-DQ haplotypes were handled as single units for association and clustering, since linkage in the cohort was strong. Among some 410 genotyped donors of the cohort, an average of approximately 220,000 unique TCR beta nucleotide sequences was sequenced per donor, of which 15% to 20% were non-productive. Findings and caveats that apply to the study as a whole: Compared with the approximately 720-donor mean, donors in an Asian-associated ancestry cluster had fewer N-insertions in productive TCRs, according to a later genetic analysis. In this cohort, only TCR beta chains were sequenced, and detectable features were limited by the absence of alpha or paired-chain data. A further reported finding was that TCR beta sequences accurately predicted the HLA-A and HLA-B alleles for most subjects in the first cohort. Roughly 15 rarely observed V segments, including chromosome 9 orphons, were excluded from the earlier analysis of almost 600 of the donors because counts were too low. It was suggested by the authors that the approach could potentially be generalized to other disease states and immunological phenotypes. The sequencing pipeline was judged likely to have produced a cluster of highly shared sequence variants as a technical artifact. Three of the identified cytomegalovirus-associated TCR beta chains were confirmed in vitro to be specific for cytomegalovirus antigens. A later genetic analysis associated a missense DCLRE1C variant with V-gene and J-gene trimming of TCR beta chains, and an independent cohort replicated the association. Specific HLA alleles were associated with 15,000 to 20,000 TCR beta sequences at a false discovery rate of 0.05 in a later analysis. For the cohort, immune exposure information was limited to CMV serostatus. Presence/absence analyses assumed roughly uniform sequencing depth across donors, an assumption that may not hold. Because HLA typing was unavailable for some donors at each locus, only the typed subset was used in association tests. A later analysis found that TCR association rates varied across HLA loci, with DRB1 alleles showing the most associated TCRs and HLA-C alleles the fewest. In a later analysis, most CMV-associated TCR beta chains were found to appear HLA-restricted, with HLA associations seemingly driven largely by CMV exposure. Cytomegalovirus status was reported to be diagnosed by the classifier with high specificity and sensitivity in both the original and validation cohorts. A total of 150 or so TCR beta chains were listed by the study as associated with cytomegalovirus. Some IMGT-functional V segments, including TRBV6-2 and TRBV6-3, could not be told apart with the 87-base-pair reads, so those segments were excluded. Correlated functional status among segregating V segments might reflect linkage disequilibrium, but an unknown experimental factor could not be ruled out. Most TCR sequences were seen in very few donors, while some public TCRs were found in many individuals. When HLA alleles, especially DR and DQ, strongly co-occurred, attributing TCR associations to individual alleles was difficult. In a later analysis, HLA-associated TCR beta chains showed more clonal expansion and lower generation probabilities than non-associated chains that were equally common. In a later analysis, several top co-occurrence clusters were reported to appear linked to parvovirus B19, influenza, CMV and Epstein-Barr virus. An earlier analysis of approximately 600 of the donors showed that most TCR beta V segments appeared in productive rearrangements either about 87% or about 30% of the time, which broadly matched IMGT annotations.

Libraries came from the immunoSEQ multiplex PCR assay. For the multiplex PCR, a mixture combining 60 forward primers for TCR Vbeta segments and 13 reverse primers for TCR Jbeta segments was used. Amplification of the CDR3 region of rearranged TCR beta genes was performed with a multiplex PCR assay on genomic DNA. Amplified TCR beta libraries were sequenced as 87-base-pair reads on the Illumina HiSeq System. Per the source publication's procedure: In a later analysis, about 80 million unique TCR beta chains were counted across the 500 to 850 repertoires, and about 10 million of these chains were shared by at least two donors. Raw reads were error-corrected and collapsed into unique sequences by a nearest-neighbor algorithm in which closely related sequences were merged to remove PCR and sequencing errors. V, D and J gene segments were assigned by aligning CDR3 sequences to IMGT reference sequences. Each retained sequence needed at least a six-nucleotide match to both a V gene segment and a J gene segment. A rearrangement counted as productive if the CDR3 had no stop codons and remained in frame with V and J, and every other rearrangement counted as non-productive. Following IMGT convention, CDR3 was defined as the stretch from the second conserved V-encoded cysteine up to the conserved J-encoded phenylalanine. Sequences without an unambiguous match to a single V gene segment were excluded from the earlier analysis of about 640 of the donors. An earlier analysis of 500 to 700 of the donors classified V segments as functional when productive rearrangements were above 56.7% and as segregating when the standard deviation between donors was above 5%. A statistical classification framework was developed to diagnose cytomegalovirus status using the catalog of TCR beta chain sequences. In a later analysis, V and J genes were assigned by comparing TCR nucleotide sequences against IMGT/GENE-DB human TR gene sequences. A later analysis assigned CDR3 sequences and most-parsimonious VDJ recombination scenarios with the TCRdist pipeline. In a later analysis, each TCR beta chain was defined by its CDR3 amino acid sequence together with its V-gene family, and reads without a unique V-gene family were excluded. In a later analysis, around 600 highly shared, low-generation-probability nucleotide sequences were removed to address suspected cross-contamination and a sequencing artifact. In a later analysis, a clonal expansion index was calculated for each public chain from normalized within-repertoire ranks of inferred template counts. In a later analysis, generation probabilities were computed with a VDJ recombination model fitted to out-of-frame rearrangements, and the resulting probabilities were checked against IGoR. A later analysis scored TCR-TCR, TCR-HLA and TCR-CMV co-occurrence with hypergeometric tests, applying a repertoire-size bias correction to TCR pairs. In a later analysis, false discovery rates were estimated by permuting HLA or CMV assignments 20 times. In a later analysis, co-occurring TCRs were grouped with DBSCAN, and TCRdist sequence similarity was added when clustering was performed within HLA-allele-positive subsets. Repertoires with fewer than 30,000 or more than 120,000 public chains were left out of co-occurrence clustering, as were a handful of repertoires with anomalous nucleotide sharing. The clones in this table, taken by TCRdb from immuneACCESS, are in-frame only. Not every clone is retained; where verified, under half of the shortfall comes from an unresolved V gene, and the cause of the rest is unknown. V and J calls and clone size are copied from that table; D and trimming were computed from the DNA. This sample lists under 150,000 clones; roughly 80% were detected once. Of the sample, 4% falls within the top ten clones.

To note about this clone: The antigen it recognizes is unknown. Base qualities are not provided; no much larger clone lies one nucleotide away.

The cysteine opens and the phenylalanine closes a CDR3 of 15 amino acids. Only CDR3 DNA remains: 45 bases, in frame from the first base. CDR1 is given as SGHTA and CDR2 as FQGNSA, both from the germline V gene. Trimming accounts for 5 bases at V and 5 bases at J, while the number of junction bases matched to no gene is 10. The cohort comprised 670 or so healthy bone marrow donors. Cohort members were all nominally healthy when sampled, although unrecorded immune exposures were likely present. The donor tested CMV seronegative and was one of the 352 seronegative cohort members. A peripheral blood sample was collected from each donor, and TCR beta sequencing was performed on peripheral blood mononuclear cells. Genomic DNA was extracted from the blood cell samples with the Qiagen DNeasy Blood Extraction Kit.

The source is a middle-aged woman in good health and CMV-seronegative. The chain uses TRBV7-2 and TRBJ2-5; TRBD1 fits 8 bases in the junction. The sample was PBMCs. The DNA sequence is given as TGTGCCAGCAGCCCGACTCCGGGACAGGTGGAGACCCAGTACTTC. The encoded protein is CASSPTPGQVETQYF.